The rows below give T cell receptor beta chains drawn from one sample of a study of T cell responses to AZD1222 COVID-19 vaccine. Profiled with immunoSEQ multiplex PCR; TCRdb holds only in-frame clones, not every one. Among over 150,000 clones listed, 85% to 95% were seen once. Here the sequenced sample was peripheral blood, taken 28 days after the second AZD1222 dose. These receptors all come from an adult who received the AZD1222 COVID-19 vaccine. Both conserved end residues are part of each CDR3. A D gene is named only where the DNA matches it firmly. Size is omitted from some rows. Given values are once, few, many or a class for expanded clones.

j_gene,v_gene,abundance,d_gene,CDR3aa,CDR3nt
TRBJ1-1,TRBV12-3/TRBV12-4,NA,NA,CASSYQEFEAFF,TGTGCCAGCAGTTATCAGGAATTTGAAGCTTTCTTT
TRBJ2-7,TRBV30,NA,NA,CAWNTGNYEQYF,TGTGCCTGGAATACTGGGAACTACGAGCAGTACTTC
TRBJ2-5,TRBV18,NA,NA,CASSPGGSQETQYF,TGTGCCAGCTCACCCGGTGGCAGTCAAGAGACCCAGTACTTC
TRBJ1-6,TRBV19,NA,NA,CASKGINSPLHF,TGTGCCTCTAAAGGCATTAATTCACCCCTCCACTTT
TRBJ2-1,TRBV7-8,NA,NA,CASSPRVARMSSYNEQFF,TGTGCCAGCAGCCCCCGAGTCGCCCGGATGAGCTCCTACAATGAGCAGTTCTTC
TRBJ1-3,TRBV28,once,NA,CASSLFESSSGNTIYF,TGTGCCAGCAGTTTATTTGAATCCTCCTCTGGAAACACCATATATTTT
TRBJ2-7,TRBV7-6,NA,NA,CASSLGGTYSYEQYF,TGTGCCAGCAGCTTGGGTGGGACATACTCCTACGAGCAGTACTTC
TRBJ1-6,TRBV7-9,NA,TRBD1,CASSLGTGLSSPLHF,TGTGCCAGCAGCTTAGGGACAGGGTTAAGTTCACCCCTCCACTTT
TRBJ2-3,TRBV4-1,NA,TRBD2,CASSPQLAGGPDTQYF,TGCGCCAGCAGCCCACAGCTAGCGGGAGGGCCCGATACGCAGTATTTT
TRBJ1-5,TRBV6-5,NA,NA,CASSFRVQPQHF,TGTGCCAGCAGTTTCAGGGTTCAGCCCCAGCATTTT
TRBJ2-7,TRBV19,NA,NA,CASSIWSESPTYEQYF,TGTGCCAGTAGTATATGGTCTGAATCCCCCACCTACGAGCAGTACTTC
TRBJ1-1,TRBV6-2/TRBV6-3,NA,NA,CASSYMVKNTEAFF,TGTGCCAGCAGTTATATGGTGAAGAACACTGAAGCTTTCTTT
TRBJ1-6,TRBV4-3,NA,NA,CASSQVGSSYNSPLHF,TGCGCCAGCAGCCAAGTCGGGAGCTCCTATAATTCACCCCTCCACTTT
TRBJ1-3,TRBV5-6,NA,NA,CASSLLREGSSGNTIYF,TGTGCCAGCAGCTTGCTTAGAGAGGGAAGCTCTGGAAACACCATATATTTT
TRBJ1-3,TRBV2,NA,TRBD1,CASMKQGAAGNTIYF,TGTGCCAGCATGAAACAGGGGGCTGCTGGAAACACCATATATTTT
TRBJ1-1,TRBV6-2/TRBV6-3,NA,NA,CASSLTADTEAFF,TGTGCCAGCAGCCTGACAGCGGACACTGAAGCTTTCTTT